These 20 T cell receptor beta chains originate from one sample sequenced in a study of STAT3 mutations in large granular lymphocyte leukemia. Study-level points and caveats: Every T-cell large granular lymphocyte leukemia patient had at least one immunodominant TCR beta clonotype.

These receptors are not linked to any known antigen. Data came from immunoSEQ multiplex PCR; TCRdb stores just in-frame clones and leaves some out. The sample carries roughly 29,000 clones, over 65% recorded once. Sequencing was done on a sample of peripheral blood mononuclear cells. These receptors all stem from a woman aged 45-60 years with T-cell large granular lymphocyte leukemia. Some clones in this sample may be carry-over from other donors' samples.

V and J are TRBV29-1 and TRBJ2-1; a weak D match, TRBD2 (6 bases). Germline CDR1 is SQVTM and CDR2 is ANQGSEA. V was shortened by 2 bases and J by 8 bases, with 19 bases between the two germline ends. The CDR3 has 15 amino acids. The CDR3 coding sequence is TGCAGCGTTGAATCGGAGGGCCTCCCCGGCGATGAGCAGTTCTTC. Translation gives CSVESEGLPGDEQFF.

This clone was observed once. This chain connects TRBV15 to TRBJ2-7, with TRBD2 matching over 16 bases. Trimming removed 2 bases from V and 6 bases from J; junction bases left unmatched: 4. Germline V gives CDR1 LNHNV, CDR2 YYDKDF (reference sequence). This CDR3 comprises 16 residues. CDR3 coding DNA: TGTGCCACCAGCAGACAAGGGACTAGCGGGAGGGGCGAGCAGTACTTC. Translation: CATSRQGTSGRGEQYF.

This rearrangement joins TRBV5-1 to TRBJ2-2; TRBD2 is a possible D gene (6 bases). With 5 bases removed from V and 2 bases from J, the gap between germline ends came to 13 bases. The germline CDR1 and CDR2 sequences are SGHRS and YFSETQ. This CDR3 has 15 residues. In DNA form, the CDR3 reads TGCGCCAGCAGGAGTTCTAGCGCTAACACCGGGGAGCTGTTTTTT. This encodes CASRSSSANTGELFF.

The sample holds a few counts of this clone. The chain's CDR3 is CASSLRPTTYGYTF. CDR3 bases: TGTGCCAGCAGCCTCCGTCCTACCACCTATGGCTACACCTTC. The chain uses TRBV7-9 and TRBJ1-2, with D unclear. This CDR3 has 14 residues. From germline, CDR1 is SEHNR and CDR2 FQNEAQ (reference sequence). Trimming cost V 5 bases and J 4 bases, with 14 bases left between them.

V usage is TRBV7-2 and J usage is TRBJ1-4; D is unclear. Germline CDR1 and CDR2: SGHTA and FQGNSA. Trimming took 1 base from V and 8 from J, leaving 8 bases between them. The length of the CDR3 is 13 residues. CDR3 DNA: TGTGCCAGCAGCTTAGTTGCAGACGAAAAACTGTTTTTT. It yields the protein CASSLVADEKLFF.

The chain uses TRBV14 and TRBJ1-2; weak D call: TRBD1 (6 bases). CDR3 length: 14 residues. The germline gives CDR1 SGHDN, CDR2 FVKESK. The ends were cut back, 4 bases at V and 7 bases at J, with 16 bases in the middle. CDR3 in DNA: TGTGCCAGCAGCCGTCCAGGTTGGGGGCTTGGCTACACCTTC. It codes for CASSRPGWGLGYTF.

The chain links TRBV18 to TRBJ2-2; D unclear. The germline V and J ends were trimmed by 4 bases and 1 base, with 10 bases remaining between them. This CDR3 has 15 residues. Germline V gene data show CDR1 as KGHSH and CDR2 as LQKENI. CDR3 nucleotide sequence: TGTGCCAGCTCACGGGGTCAGCAGAACACCGGGGAGCTGTTTTTT. Its protein is CASSRGQQNTGELFF.

This sequence joins TRBV7-2 and TRBJ2-1, with unresolved D. Trimming left V 0 bases short and J 7 bases short, with 4 bases between. Germline V gene data show CDR1 as SGHTA and CDR2 as FQGNSA. The CDR3 contains 12 residues. This CDR3 is CASSLARNEQFF. The CDR3 DNA reads as TGTGCCAGCAGCTTAGCGCGAAATGAGCAGTTCTTC.

This clone was recorded once. Here the CDR3 DNA reads TGTGCCTGGAAGGGACAGGGGGTTTCCTACGAGCAGTACTTC. Translation: CAWKGQGVSYEQYF. The chain carries TRBV30 and TRBJ2-7, with 11 bases that match TRBD1. With 4 bases clipped from V and 1 base from J, the junction kept 3 bases outside the gene matches. The CDR3 runs to 14 residues. CDR1 is GTSNPN, CDR2 SVGIG, per germline (reference sequence).

The chain carries TRBV11-2 and TRBJ2-7; D is unclear. V was trimmed by 1 base and J by 3 bases, leaving 4 bases between them. The CDR3 extends over 12 amino acids. From germline, CDR1 is SGHAT and CDR2 FQNNGV. CDR3 amino acids: CASSLVFYEQYF. The CDR3 region has the DNA TGTGCCAGCAGCTTAGTTTTCTACGAGCAGTACTTC.

This sequence joins TRBV18 and TRBJ1-1; D unresolved. V lost 3 bases and J 0 bases, leaving 8 bases between the germline ends. This CDR3 comprises 14 residues. Germline V lookup: CDR1 KGHSH, CDR2 LQKENI. Here the CDR3 DNA reads TGTGCCAGCTCACCGGCCATCATGAACACTGAAGCTTTCTTT. Its translation is CASSPAIMNTEAFF. Using reference TRBV18 and TRBJ1-1 for the parts outside the CDR3, the full variable domain is NAGVMQNPRHLVRRRGQEARLRCSPMKGHSHVYWYRQLPEEGLKFMVYLQKENIIDESGMPKERFSAEFPKEGPSILRIQQVVRGDSAAYFCASSPAIMNTEAFFGQGTRLTVV.

The gene calls are TRBV7-9 and TRBJ2-6; D gene uncertain. CDR3 length equals 15 residues. From germline, CDR1 is SEHNR and CDR2 FQNEAQ (reference sequence). The V gene lost 1 base and the J gene lost 0 bases, with 4 bases spanning the gap. DNA for the CDR3: TGTGCCAGCAGCTTAGGACACTCTGGGGCCAACGTCCTGACTTTC. It yields the protein CASSLGHSGANVLTF.

The J gene is TRBJ2-3, the V gene TRBV5-4; TRBD2 aligns across 12 bases. CDR1 and CDR2 from the germline V gene are SGHNT and YYREEE (reference sequence). The V and J ends lost 3 bases and 3 bases, in that order; junction bases with no gene match: 8. There are 17 residues in the CDR3. The CDR3 DNA reads as TGTGCCAGCAGCTCCTTGACTAGCGGGAGACGAACAGATACGCAGTATTTT. It is translated as CASSSLTSGRRTDTQYF.

The gene calls are TRBV5-1 and TRBJ2-1; TRBD2 matches at 7 bases. J lost 6 bases, V lost 0 bases, and 9 bases had no gene match. There are 16 residues in the CDR3. Germline V gives CDR1 SGHRS, CDR2 YFSETQ. The DNA of the CDR3 is TGCGCCAGCAGCTTGGGGGGCGGGAGAGTCGGCAATGAGCAGTTCTTC. This gives the protein CASSLGGGRVGNEQFF.

This clone was detected a few times. CDR3 nucleotides: TGTGCCAGCAGCCCAGGTTTGGGGTTTTACACCGGGGAGCTGTTTTTT. Amino acid sequence: CASSPGLGFYTGELFF. The genes are TRBV7-9 and TRBJ2-2; no definite D call. CDR1 is SEHNR and CDR2 is FQNEAQ in the germline V gene (reference sequence). Deletions cut 5 bases from V and 3 bases from J, with 16 bases between. This CDR3 contains 16 residues.

This chain connects TRBV5-1 to TRBJ2-1; no definite D call. Deletions cut 3 bases from V and 2 bases from J, with 9 bases between. CDR3 length: 14 amino acids. Germline V gene sequence: CDR1 SGHRS, CDR2 YFSETQ. CDR3 amino acids: CASSSLSPYNEQFF. The CDR3 coding sequence is TGCGCCAGCAGCTCGCTAAGTCCCTACAATGAGCAGTTCTTC.

The J gene is TRBJ2-7, the V gene TRBV9, with D tentatively TRBD1 or TRBD2 (5 bases each). The V end lost 1 base, the J end lost 6 bases, and 11 bases lay between the germline ends. Germline V CDR1 and CDR2: SGDLS, YYNGEE. The CDR3 totals 13 residues. The CDR3 protein is CASSVQEGTEQYF. DNA of the CDR3: TGTGCCAGCAGCGTACAAGAGGGGACCGAGCAGTACTTC.

This CDR3 reads CASSIGSSYEQYF. CDR3 bases: TGTGCCAGCAGTATCGGGAGCAGCTACGAGCAGTACTTC. The V gene is TRBV6-5, the J gene TRBJ2-7; D is possibly TRBD2 (6 bases). The CDR3 is made up of 13 amino acids. With 5 bases removed from V and 3 bases from J, the gap between germline ends came to 11 bases. The V gene's germline CDR1 is MNHEY and CDR2 SVGAGI.

This chain links TRBV2 with TRBJ1-2; D call uncertain. The V end was cut by 4 bases, the J end by 8 bases, with 14 bases between. Germline V gives CDR1 SNHLY, CDR2 FYNNEI. This CDR3 region has 13 residues. CDR3 in amino acids: CASSVRFSEGYTF. DNA of the CDR3: TGTGCCAGCAGTGTCCGGTTCAGCGAAGGCTACACCTTC.

This clone has a single count. The chain couples TRBV7-9 to TRBJ1-2; 7 bases are shared with TRBD1. This CDR3 is built from 14 residues. The germline V gene encodes CDR1 SEHNR and CDR2 FQNEAQ (reference sequence). Trimming removed 0 bases from V and 8 bases from J; junction bases left unmatched: 6. The CDR3 coding sequence is TGTGCCAGCAGCTTAGCCCGACAGGGTGGCGGCTACACCTTC. This codes for CASSLARQGGGYTF.